The 6 T cell receptor beta chains below come from one sample, sequenced in a study of blood T cells in healthy people across ages. With a J-beta primer mix and a sample-barcoded 5' primer, a second PCR ran roughly 7 to 11 cycles. One entry per CDR3 protein, called by TCRdb with MiXCR from the 5' RACE reads. The table lists about 1.1 million distinct CDR3 sequences, more than 30% of them singletons, with 10% to 15% in the top ten. Sequenced: blood. Receptor source: a man aged 18 to 29 in good health.

The chain employs TRBV5-6 and TRBJ2-5, with no clear D. V lost 1 base and J 0 bases, leaving 10 bases between the germline ends. Germline CDR1 reads SGHDT; CDR2 reads YYEEEE. The CDR3 spans 15 residues. CDR3 loop: CASSLKVGNQETQYF. CDR3 DNA sequence: TGTGCCAGCAGCTTGAAAGTCGGCAACCAAGAGACCCAGTACTTC.

This clonotype came up a few times. The J gene is TRBJ2-5, the V gene TRBV20-1, with D possibly TRBD1 on 5 matching bases. Deletions cut 3 bases from V and 1 base from J, with 21 bases between. CDR3 length: 17 residues. Per germline, CDR1 DFQATT and CDR2 SNEGSKA (reference sequence). The CDR3 loop reads CSASGLTDPNTQETQYF. As DNA, the CDR3 is TGCAGTGCTAGTGGGTTGACAGACCCGAATACCCAAGAGACCCAGTACTTC.

Concerning this clonotype itself: An end of the junction differs from the germline gene, which may be a read error. This chain uses TRBV25-1 with TRBJ2-3; 8 nucleotides agree with TRBD2. CDR1 is MGHDK, CDR2 SYGVNS, per germline. This CDR3 region has 15 residues. The CDR3 DNA follows: TGTGCCGGCAGTGTAGCAAGCGGGGGAGCAGATACGCAGTATTTT. Translating gives CAGSVASGGADTQYF.

This clonotype was recorded many times. The chain joins TRBV20-1 to TRBJ2-3, with a weak D call TRBD2 (5 bases). CDR1 is DFQATT, CDR2 SNEGSKA, per germline (reference sequence). CDR3 length: 11 amino acids. Trimming took 3 bases from V and 8 from J, leaving 9 bases between them. In nucleotides, the CDR3 is TGCAGTGCTAGTGGCGGAGGTACGCAGTATTTT. It translates to CSASGGGTQYF.

This clonotype was recorded at least ten times. V usage is TRBV20-1 and J usage is TRBJ1-2, with 8 positions matching TRBD1. V lost 5 bases, J lost 4 bases, and 9 bases stayed unmatched. The CDR3 extends over 14 amino acids. The germline V gene encodes CDR1 DFQATT and CDR2 SNEGSKA (reference sequence). The CDR3 is CSAGRPGQAYGYTF. The CDR3 nucleotides are TGCAGTGCTGGGAGACCGGGACAGGCCTATGGCTACACCTTC.

A few counts support this clonotype. V is TRBV9 and J is TRBJ1-2; D remains unclear. The germline V gene has CDR1 SGDLS and CDR2 YYNGEE. The V end lost 3 bases, the J end lost 1 base, and 4 bases lay between the germline ends. This CDR3 region has 12 residues. DNA of the CDR3: TGTGCCAGCAGCGCGGATAACTATGGCTACACCTTC. This gives the protein CASSADNYGYTF.